This T cell receptor beta chain was obtained from a study of blood T cell repertoires in COVID-19 (dated by TCRdb to 2019 to 2021). Notes on the research overall: Samples covering the acute and convalescent phases of COVID-19 were provided by collaborators in the United States, Italy and Spain. The material from the prospective study consisted of cDNA or gDNA derived from T cells, B-cell-depleted T cells, or PBMCs. The dataset comprised deeply sampled blood TCRbeta repertoires from subjects exposed to, actively infected with, or recovered from COVID-19. The repertoires were made available in a free public database intended to serve as a resource for research on the immune response to SARS-CoV-2. The samples were drawn from two sources: the first 160 participants of the ongoing ImmuneRACE study, and 950 to 1,500 subjects contributed by 6 global collaborators. Nearly every sample came with metadata listing a de-identified subject ID, COVID-19 status, age in years and sex. Where available, HLA class I and class II types were obtained from metadata supplied by the sample provider rather than from assay-based typing.

Whole blood was collected in K2EDTA tubes by collaborating institutions according to the institutions' own protocols. For TCRbeta analysis, collaborators shipped samples as frozen whole blood, isolated PBMCs, or DNA extracted from either of those sample types. Trimming at the junction amounts to 5 bases on V and 5 bases on J, and the germline ends lie 12 bases apart. From the cysteine up to the phenylalanine, the CDR3 has a length of 14 residues. Only CDR3 DNA remains: 42 bases, in frame from the first base. CDR1 is given as SGHVS and CDR2 as FNYEAQ, both from the germline V gene. For this clone: The antigen it recognizes is unknown. It has no much larger one-base neighbor in the sample; base qualities were not kept.

Results the study describes overall, beyond this receptor: Clinical and demographic metadata were provided uncurated, with the amount varying by source and participant.

The immunoSEQ Assay, a bias-controlled multiplex PCR, was used to amplify TCRbeta CDR3 regions from genomic DNA. In the original analysis: Within the assay, amplification of reference gene primers was used to estimate how many nucleated cells each sample contained. To quantify the absolute abundance of each unique TCRbeta CDR3 rearrangement, sequence reads were collapsed and filtered. For each sample, productive Simpson clonality was calculated as the square root of Simpson's diversity index over productive rearrangements. Sourced from immuneACCESS, this table was stored by TCRdb with only in-frame sequences that have V and J called. A share of the clones is absent; for the studies checked, an unresolved V gene accounts for under half, and the remainder has no known explanation. V, J and clone size derive from that table, while D and trimming were established from the DNA sequence. This sample lists around 250,000 clones; approximately 89% were detected once. The ten top clones hold approximately 9% of the sample.

The sequence is built from TRBV7-6 and TRBJ2-2; the D gene is perhaps TRBD1, from 5 matching bases. This sequence originates from a man aged 40-50 years with active or convalescent COVID-19. The sample was peripheral blood. The CDR3 region has the sequence CASSLTRQTGELFF. The nucleotide sequence is TGTGCCAGCAGCCTTACTCGACAGACCGGGGAGCTGTTTTTT.